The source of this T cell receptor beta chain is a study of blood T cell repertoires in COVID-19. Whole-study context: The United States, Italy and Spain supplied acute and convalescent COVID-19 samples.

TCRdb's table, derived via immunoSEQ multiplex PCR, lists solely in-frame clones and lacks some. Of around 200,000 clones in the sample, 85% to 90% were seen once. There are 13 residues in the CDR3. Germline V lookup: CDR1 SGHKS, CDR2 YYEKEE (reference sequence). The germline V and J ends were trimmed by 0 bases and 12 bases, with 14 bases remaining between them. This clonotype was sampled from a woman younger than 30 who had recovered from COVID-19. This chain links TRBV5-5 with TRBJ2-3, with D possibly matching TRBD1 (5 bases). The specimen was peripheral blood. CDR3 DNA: TGTGCCAGCAGCTTGGTTGACCAGGGTAAACAGTATTTT. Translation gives CASSLVDQGKQYF.